This paragraph reports one T cell receptor (beta chain). Its antigen is unidentified. The CDR3 covers 15 residues. Germline loops: CDR1 MNHEY, CDR2 SMNVEV (reference sequence). V shed 5 bases and J 2 bases; nucleotides not matched to a gene: 3. PCR used 60 Vbeta primers and 13 Jbeta primers. Repertoires were generated with immunoSEQ multiplex PCR, while TCRdb's copy carries only in-frame clones and drops some. Of 170,000 or so clones listed, 79% are singletons. These donors, healthy bone marrow donors, were studied. This sample was taken from a study of cytomegalovirus exposure and HLA in healthy donors. Study observations and caveats: Rarity held for most TCR sequences, but there were some public TCRs that occurred in many donors. Cytomegalovirus association was listed for 150 or so TCR beta chains.

Sequencing used PBMCs. The J gene is TRBJ2-6, the V gene TRBV27; 7 nucleotides match TRBD2. This sequence originates from a woman between 35 and 50 years old in good health and CMV-seronegative. CDR3 nucleotides: TGTGCCAGCAGTGGGAGGGCGCCTGGGGCCAACGTCCTGACTTTC. This sequence encodes CASSGRAPGANVLTF.